These 17 T cell receptor beta chains share one sample of origin, sequenced in a study of naive and memory T cell subsets. Broader study findings: Possibly reflecting memory cells re-expressing CD45RA, a few larger clonotypes occurred in naive repertoires, especially CD8.

These receptors have no identified antigens. The beta constant-region primer was an equimolar mix of two oligonucleotides covering TRBC1 and TRBC2. Nested alpha and beta constant-region primers with the SP2 primer drove four PCR rounds on ligated cDNA. TCRdb itself ran the UMI-ligation and nested PCR reads through MiXCR, one entry per CDR3 protein. The sample consists of more than 95,000 distinct CDR3 sequences, roughly 15% of them appearing once. The sequencing sample was made of naive CD8+ T cells from blood. The source is a human donor in good health.

This clonotype was seen at least ten times. This chain links TRBV3-1 with TRBJ1-5; D is unresolved. Germline V lookup: CDR1 LGHDT, CDR2 YNNKEL (reference sequence). The CDR3 contains 14 residues. The V end was cut by 5 bases, the J end by 1 base, with 9 bases between. The CDR3 sequence is CASSEGQSNQPQHF. CDR3 sequence (DNA): TGTGCCAGCAGCGAGGGCCAAAGCAATCAGCCCCAGCATTTT. Full variable domain (remainder filled in from reference TRBV3-1 and TRBJ1-5): DTAVSQTPKYLVTQMGNDKSIKCEQNLGHDTMYWYKQDSKKFLKIMFSYNNKELIINETVPNRFSPKSPDKAHLNLHINSLELGDSAVYFCASSEGQSNQPQHFGDGTRLSIL.

There are a few counts of this clonotype. V and J are TRBV12-3 or TRBV12-4 and TRBJ1-1; D may be TRBD1 (6 bases). The CDR3 is 15 amino acids. Trimming left V 4 bases short and J 0 bases short, with 12 bases between. The CDR3 region is CASSSLTGLNTEAFF. CDR3 DNA: TGTGCCAGCAGTTCCTTAACAGGGTTGAACACTGAAGCTTTCTTT.

This chain connects TRBV4-3 to TRBJ2-6; tentative D call: TRBD1 (6 bases). Germline V gives CDR1 LGHNA, CDR2 YSLEER. This CDR3 spans 18 amino acids. V lost 0 bases and J lost 2, with 14 bases in between. Here the CDR3 reads CASSQEMDRYPGANVLTF. The DNA of the CDR3 is TGCGCCAGCAGCCAAGAGATGGACAGATATCCTGGGGCCAACGTCCTGACTTTC.

The chain carries TRBV9 and TRBJ2-7, with TRBD1 identical over 8 bases. The CDR3 contains 14 residues. V trimming: 0 bases; J trimming: 4 bases; junction bases outside the gene matches: 3. From germline, CDR1 is SGDLS and CDR2 YYNGEE. CDR3 region: CASSVEQGAYEQYF. The CDR3 DNA sequence: TGTGCCAGCAGCGTAGAGCAGGGGGCTTACGAGCAGTACTTC. The whole variable domain, remainder taken from reference TRBV9 and TRBJ2-7, is DSGVTQTPKHLITATGQRVTLRCSPRSGDLSVYWYQQSLDQGLQFLIQYYNGEERAKGNILERFSAQQFPDLHSELNLSSLELGDSALYFCASSVEQGAYEQYFGPGTRLTVT.

The chain is built from TRBV7-9 and TRBJ2-1; 8 bases are shared with TRBD2. The V segment lost 8 bases and the J segment 9 bases; nucleotides outside the gene matches: 9. The CDR3 length is 13 residues. Germline V lookup: CDR1 SEHNR, CDR2 FQNEAQ (reference sequence). CDR3 in DNA: TGTGCCAGCGAAGCGGGAGTCGGCGGTGAGCAGTTCTTC. Amino acids: CASEAGVGGEQFF. Full variable domain (missing parts from reference TRBV7-9 and TRBJ2-1): DTGVSQNPRHKITKRGQNVTFRCDPISEHNRLYWYRQTLGQGPEFLTYFQNEAQLEKSRLLSDRFSAERPKGSFSTLEIQRTEQGDSAMYLCASEAGVGGEQFFGPGTRLTVL.

This clonotype was picked up a small number of times. The V gene is TRBV12-3 or TRBV12-4, the J gene TRBJ2-1, with 7 bases aligning to TRBD1. The J segment lost 3 bases and the V segment lost 7 bases, leaving 6 bases of the junction unmatched. The CDR3 has 14 residues. CDR3 nucleotide sequence: TGTGCCAGCATTGCGACAGGGCTCTACAATGAGCAGTTCTTC. Protein: CASIATGLYNEQFF.

This clonotype was counted many times. The chain joins TRBV20-1 to TRBJ2-7; a weak D match, TRBD2 (5 bases). Germline CDR1 and CDR2: DFQATT and SNEGSKA (reference sequence). The V end was cut by 2 bases, the J end by 2 bases, with 22 bases between. This CDR3 comprises 17 residues. This CDR3 reads CSARRAPWQPGTYEQYF. The CDR3 DNA sequence: TGCAGTGCTAGAAGGGCTCCCTGGCAGCCGGGGACCTACGAGCAGTACTTC.

This clonotype turned up a few times. The chain has TRBV2 and TRBJ2-5, with 8 bases aligning to TRBD2. The J segment lost 5 bases and the V segment lost 9 bases, leaving 11 bases of the junction unmatched. Germline values: CDR1 SNHLY, CDR2 FYNNEI. CDR3 length: 14 residues. The CDR3 nucleotides read TGTGCCAGTTCGACTAGCGCGGGGGTGGAGACCCAGTACTTC. This sequence encodes CASSTSAGVETQYF.

The rearrangement joins TRBV19 to TRBJ2-1, with D perhaps given as TRBD1 or TRBD2 (5 bases each). Trimming pared 3 bases from V and 0 bases from J, leaving 9 bases between. The CDR3 totals 15 residues. Germline V gene lookup returns CDR1 LNHDA and CDR2 SQIVND (reference sequence). This CDR3 reads CASSIPGSSYNEQFF. The CDR3 region has the DNA TGTGCCAGTAGTATCCCAGGGAGCTCCTACAATGAGCAGTTCTTC.

This clonotype was observed once. This may stem from a read error, because a much larger clone lies one nucleotide away. CDR3 sequence (DNA): TGTGCCAGCAGCTTAGCCTGGGACAGTAATTCATCCCTCCACTTT. Protein: CASSLAWDSNSSLHF. The chain uses TRBV5-6 and TRBJ1-6; 7 bases align to TRBD1. This CDR3 spans 15 amino acids. Germline-derived CDR1 and CDR2 are SGHDT and YYEEEE.

The chain has TRBV7-9 and TRBJ2-5, with D possibly matching TRBD1 (6 bases). CDR3 length: 16 residues. CDR1 is SEHNR and CDR2 is FQNEAQ in the germline V gene (reference sequence). Trimming took 3 bases from V and 0 from J, leaving 14 bases between them. The DNA of the CDR3 is TGTGCCAGCAGCTTGACAGGCAAAGGGTACCAAGAGACCCAGTACTTC. Residues: CASSLTGKGYQETQYF.

The gene calls are TRBV7-9 and TRBJ2-1, with 7 positions matching TRBD2. The CDR3 has 14 amino acids. V was clipped by 5 bases and J by 4 bases; unmatched bases: 5. Germline V gene lookup returns CDR1 SEHNR and CDR2 FQNEAQ (reference sequence). The CDR3 DNA sequence: TGTGCCAGCAGCCGTGGCGGGGGTTACAATGAGCAGTTCTTC. It encodes CASSRGGGYNEQFF.

The chain recombines TRBV6-6 with TRBJ2-7; 8 bases align to TRBD1. Germline CDR1 and CDR2: MNHNY and SVGAGI (reference sequence). The V gene end was trimmed by 6 bases and the J gene end by 4 bases; junction bases not matched to a gene: 8. This CDR3 spans 14 amino acids. The CDR3, as DNA: TGTGCCAGCAGAACAAACAGGGGGGTTTACGAGCAGTACTTC. Residues: CASRTNRGVYEQYF.

This clonotype was seen many times. V gene TRBV16 combines with J gene TRBJ1-1, with D perhaps matching TRBD1 (5 bases). There are 14 residues in the CDR3. Trimming shortened V by 9 bases and J by 0 bases, and 14 bases separated the two germline ends. The germline CDR1 and CDR2 sequences are KGHSY and FQNENV. CDR3 protein: CASAVGVLNTEAFF. CDR3 nucleotides: TGTGCCAGTGCCGTGGGGGTTCTGAACACTGAAGCTTTCTTT.

The genes are TRBV27 and TRBJ2-7; 8 nucleotides align to TRBD1. Per the germline V gene, CDR1 is MNHEY and CDR2 is SMNVEV (reference sequence). The junction had 5 bases not matched to a gene; V was cut back by 6 bases and J by 1 base. CDR3 size: 14 residues. This CDR3 reads CASSPDRASYEQYF. CDR3 nucleotides: TGTGCCAGCAGCCCGGACAGGGCATCCTACGAGCAGTACTTC.

The chain couples TRBV20-1 to TRBJ1-1; weak D call: TRBD1 (5 bases). Germline CDR1 is DFQATT and CDR2 is SNEGSKA (reference sequence). V gave up 5 bases and J gave up 0 bases, with 13 bases separating them. This CDR3 has 14 residues. The chain's CDR3 is CSAPQVIVNTEAFF. In nucleotides, the CDR3 is TGCAGTGCTCCACAGGTGATAGTGAACACTGAAGCTTTCTTT.

The rearrangement joins TRBV6-2 or TRBV6-3 to TRBJ2-1; D remains unclear. CDR1 MNHEY and CDR2 SVGEGT come from the germline V gene. V was cut by 2 bases and J by 10 bases, with 6 bases left in between. The CDR3 totals 11 residues. The CDR3 spells CASSYVSEQFF. As DNA, the CDR3 is TGTGCCAGCAGTTACGTCTCGGAGCAGTTCTTC.